The source of this TCR beta chain is a study of blood T cell repertoires in COVID-19. Study-wide context: The origin of the acute and convalescent COVID-19 samples was the United States, Italy and Spain. Nucleic acid was either cDNA or gDNA, and it came from T cells, B-cell-depleted T cells, or PBMCs.

Per the original methods: Counts of nucleated cells, estimated from reference gene primer amplification, were obtained. Here immunoSEQ multiplex PCR was the method, and the copy in TCRdb shows in-frame clones only, minus some. That table gives V, J and clone size, and the DNA gave D and trimming. The sample records some 180,000 clones, over 75% being singletons. Looked up from germline, CDR1 is MNHEY and CDR2 is SMNVEV (reference sequence). V shed 3 bases, J shed 5 bases, and the junction held 4 bases outside the gene matches. The CDR3 spans 14 residues. Sequencing used peripheral blood. The chain uses TRBV27 and TRBJ2-3, with 8 nucleotides matching TRBD2. This TCR was sampled from a woman of 80 years or more with active or convalescent COVID-19. The CDR3 sequence: CASSFGLAGDTQYF. In nucleotides, the CDR3 is TGTGCCAGCAGTTTTGGGCTAGCGGGAGATACGCAGTATTTT.